One T cell receptor beta chain is described in this entry. What it binds is unknown. The data were taken from a study of siplizumab effects on memory and regulatory T cells. The study's findings and limits: Siplizumab conditions gave an average of approximately 70% Treg-derived mappable alloreactive CD4+ clones, versus about 30% for controls.

Clones were read by immunoSEQ multiplex PCR, and TCRdb kept only the in-frame ones, dropping some. Altogether over 55,000 clones are present, less than 90% being singletons, with the ten largest covering approximately 3.8%. The CDR3 is 17 amino acids. Germline V gene lookup returns CDR1 LNHDA and CDR2 SQIVND (reference sequence). V lost 4 bases and J 0 bases, leaving 16 bases between the germline ends. The J gene is TRBJ1-3, the V gene TRBV19; D not resolved. Sample: memory CD4+ T cells sorted from blood. The origin of this receptor is a human donor in good health. The CDR3 reads CASSTSETWSSGNTIYF. The CDR3 coding sequence is TGTGCCAGTAGTACTTCAGAAACGTGGAGCTCTGGAAACACCATATATTTT.